These 3 T cell receptor beta chains came from one sample sequenced in a study of cytomegalovirus exposure and HLA in healthy donors. With 60 Vbeta and 13 Jbeta primers, the PCR was carried out. Data came from immunoSEQ multiplex PCR; TCRdb stores just in-frame clones and leaves some out. Here the sample spans 100,000 or so clones, approximately 80% being singletons. Sequencing was done on a sample of PBMCs. These receptors all come from a woman aged 40 to 50 in good health and CMV-seronegative.

This clone turned up a few times. The rearrangement uses TRBV6-5 and TRBJ1-1, with no clear D. The CDR3 extends over 14 amino acids. Trimming took off 0 bases at V and 10 bases at J, with 15 bases between the two ends. Germline V gene sequence: CDR1 MNHEY, CDR2 SVGAGI. Here the CDR3 DNA reads TGTGCCAGCAGTTACTCATCCGGGGTGGGTTTAGCTTTCTTT. Encoded protein: CASSYSSGVGLAFF.

The chain has TRBV4-3 and TRBJ1-6, with D maybe TRBD1 (5 bases). V was cut by 1 base and J by 7 bases, with 8 bases left in between. The CDR3 length is 14 residues. Germline V CDR1 and CDR2: LGHNA, YSLEER. CDR3 DNA sequence: TGCGCCAGCAGCCAAGTCCAGGGAAATTCACCCCTCCACTTT. Encoded protein: CASSQVQGNSPLHF.

The gene calls are TRBV18 and TRBJ1-1, with D unclear. The CDR3 runs to 14 residues. The germline V gene has CDR1 KGHSH and CDR2 LQKENI. Trimming took 3 bases from V and 1 from J, leaving 9 bases between them. CDR3 DNA sequence: TGTGCCAGCTCACCGGCCGATCCGAACACTGAAGCTTTCTTT. Translation: CASSPADPNTEAFF.